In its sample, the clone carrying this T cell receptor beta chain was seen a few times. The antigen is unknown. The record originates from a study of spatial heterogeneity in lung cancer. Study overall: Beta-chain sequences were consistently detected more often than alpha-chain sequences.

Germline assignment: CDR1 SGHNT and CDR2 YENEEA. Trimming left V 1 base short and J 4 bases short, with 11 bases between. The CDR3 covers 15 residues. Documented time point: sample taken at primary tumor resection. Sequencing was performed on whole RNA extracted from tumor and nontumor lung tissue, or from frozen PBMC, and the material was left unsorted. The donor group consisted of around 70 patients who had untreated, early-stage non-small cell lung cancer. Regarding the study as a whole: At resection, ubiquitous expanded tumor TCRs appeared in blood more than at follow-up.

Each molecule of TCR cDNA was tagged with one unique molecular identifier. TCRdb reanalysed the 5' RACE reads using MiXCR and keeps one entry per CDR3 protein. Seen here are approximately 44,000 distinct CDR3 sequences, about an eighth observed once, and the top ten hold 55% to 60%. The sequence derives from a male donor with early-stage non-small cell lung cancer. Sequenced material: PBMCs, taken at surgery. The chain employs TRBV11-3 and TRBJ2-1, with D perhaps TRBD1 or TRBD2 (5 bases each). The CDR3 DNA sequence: TGTGCCAGCAGCTTAGGAGGGGCCGTGTACAATGAGCAGTTCTTC. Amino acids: CASSLGGAVYNEQFF.